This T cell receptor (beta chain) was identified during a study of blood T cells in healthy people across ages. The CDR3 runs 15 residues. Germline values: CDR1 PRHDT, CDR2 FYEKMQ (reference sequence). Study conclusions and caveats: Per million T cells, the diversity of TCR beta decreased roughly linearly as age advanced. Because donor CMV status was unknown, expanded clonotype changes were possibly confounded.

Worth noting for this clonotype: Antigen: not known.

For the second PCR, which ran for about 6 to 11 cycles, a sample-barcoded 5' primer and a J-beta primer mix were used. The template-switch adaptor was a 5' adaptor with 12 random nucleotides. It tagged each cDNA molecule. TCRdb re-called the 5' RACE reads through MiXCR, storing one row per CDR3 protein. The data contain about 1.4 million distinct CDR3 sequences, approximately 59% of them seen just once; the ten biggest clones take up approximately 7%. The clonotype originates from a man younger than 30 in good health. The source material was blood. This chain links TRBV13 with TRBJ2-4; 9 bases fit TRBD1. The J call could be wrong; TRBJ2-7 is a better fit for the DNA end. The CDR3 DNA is TGTGCCAGCAGCTCGTATGGACAGGGGTTGAGCGAGCAGTACTTC. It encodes CASSSYGQGLSEQYF.